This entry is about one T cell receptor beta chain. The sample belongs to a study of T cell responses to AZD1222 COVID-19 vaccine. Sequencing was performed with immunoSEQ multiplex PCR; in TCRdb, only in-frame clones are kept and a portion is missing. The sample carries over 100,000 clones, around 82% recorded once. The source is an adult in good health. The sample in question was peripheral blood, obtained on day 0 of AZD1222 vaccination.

In DNA form, the CDR3 reads TGTGCCAGCTCACCGTATGCGCCTCTCTCTGGGGCCAACGTCCTGACTTTC. The encoded protein is CASSPYAPLSGANVLTF. The chain has TRBV18 and TRBJ2-6, with D unresolved. V was pared by 3 bases and J by 0 bases, with 12 bases between. The CDR3 consists of 17 residues. CDR1 and CDR2 (germline): KGHSH, LQKENI.